These 8 T cell receptor beta chains originate from one sample sequenced in a study of HIV-infected patients and healthy controls. 450 to 600 ng RNA was reverse transcribed with alpha and beta constant-region primers. Alpha and beta chain libraries were made separately by chain-specific third strand synthesis with multiplexing indices. From the 5' RACE reads, TCRdb called clonotypes with MiXCR, one entry per CDR3 protein. This table holds roughly 10,000 distinct CDR3 sequences, 7% to 9% found once. The repertoire came from unfractionated whole blood and reflected all unsorted peripheral T cells. The source material was blood. Receptors originate from an adult in good health.

This clonotype was picked up many times. The rearrangement uses TRBV2 and TRBJ2-1; TRBD1 matches at 7 bases. This CDR3 is 15 amino acids long. V was pared by 4 bases and J by 2 bases, with 5 bases of the junction left unmatched. Germline V gene data show CDR1 as SNHLY and CDR2 as FYNNEI. CDR3 region: CASSVTGVTYNEQFF. For the CDR3, the DNA is TGTGCCAGCAGTGTAACAGGGGTGACCTACAATGAGCAGTTCTTC.

Judged by abundance, this clonotype is medium-sized (0.01 to 0.1%). The V and J genes are TRBV4-2 and TRBJ1-6, with D perhaps matching TRBD1 (6 bases). This CDR3 region has 16 residues. V gave up 3 bases and J gave up 9 bases, with 18 bases separating them. From germline, CDR1 is LGHNA and CDR2 YNFKEQ. CDR3 protein: CASSQSGGATGSPLHF. CDR3 coding DNA: TGTGCCAGCAGCCAGTCCGGGGGGGCCACGGGTTCACCCCTCCACTTT.

Within the sample, this clonotype is medium-sized. The rearrangement links TRBV3-1 to TRBJ2-2, with D unclear. Germline CDR1 LGHDT, CDR2 YNNKEL (reference sequence). CDR3 length equals 14 residues. V was clipped by 2 bases and J by 0 bases, with 4 bases between them. The CDR3: CASSQTANTGELFF. CDR3 in DNA: TGTGCCAGCAGCCAAACCGCGAACACCGGGGAGCTGTTTTTT.

This clonotype is medium-sized within its sample. The V call is TRBV27, the J call TRBJ1-2; 7 bases are shared with TRBD1. The CDR3 sequence is 13 residues long. Trimming at V came to 11 bases and at J to 5 bases, leaving 11 bases not matched to a gene. From germline, CDR1 is MNHEY and CDR2 SMNVEV (reference sequence). Written as DNA, the CDR3 is TGTGCCTCCAGCCTGGGACAGACATATGGCTACACCTTC. It translates to CASSLGQTYGYTF.

This clonotype was observed many times. V usage is TRBV6-1 and J usage is TRBJ2-3; D remains unclear. CDR3 size: 13 residues. Trimming removed 3 bases at V and 5 bases at J, with 9 bases between. Germline CDR1 reads MNHNS; CDR2 reads SASEGT. The CDR3 DNA is TGTGCCAGCAGTGATAACCGGGTAGATACGCAGTATTTT. Its translation is CASSDNRVDTQYF.

This clonotype was seen ten or more times. The rearrangement uses TRBV3-1 and TRBJ2-1; no reliable D call. This CDR3 comprises 12 residues. Trimming stripped 5 bases from V and 9 bases from J, with 11 bases between. Germline V gene sequence: CDR1 LGHDT, CDR2 YNNKEL (reference sequence). The CDR3 sequence is CASSYSTGEQFF. For the CDR3, the DNA is TGTGCCAGCAGCTATTCGACGGGTGAGCAGTTCTTC.

In its sample, this clonotype was seen many times. The chain couples TRBV14 to TRBJ2-2; a weak D match, TRBD2 (5 bases). Germline V CDR1 and CDR2: SGHDN, FVKESK. This CDR3 contains 15 residues. Trimming took off 1 base at V and 1 base at J, with 7 bases between the two ends. The CDR3 DNA sequence: TGTGCCAGCAGCCAAGTTCGGGGGAACACCGGGGAGCTGTTTTTT. Its protein is CASSQVRGNTGELFF.

This clonotype was recorded many times. V is TRBV29-1 and J is TRBJ2-5, with TRBD1 matching over 9 bases. The ends lost 4 bases at V and 5 bases at J; junction bases unmatched: 5. The CDR3 sequence is 13 residues long. Germline V CDR1 and CDR2: SQVTM, ANQGSEA. The CDR3 is CSVAGQGAETQYF. The CDR3 DNA reads as TGCAGCGTTGCGGGACAGGGTGCGGAGACCCAGTACTTC. Filled out from reference TRBV29-1 and TRBJ2-5, the complete variable domain reads SAVISQKPSRDICQRGTSLTIQCQVDSQVTMMFWYRQQPGQSLTLIATANQGSEATYESGFVIDKFPISRPNLTFSTLTVSNMSPEDSSIYLCSVAGQGAETQYFGPGTRLLVL.